The 17 T cell receptor beta chains below come from one sample, sequenced in a study of T cells after posttransplantation cyclophosphamide (dated by TCRdb to the mid-2010s). Library generation was performed with the immunoSEQ multiplex PCR assay. Drawn from immuneACCESS, this table holds only the in-frame rearrangements with V and J called that TCRdb kept. Clones are partly lost; checked studies trace under half to an unresolved V gene and leave the rest unexplained. This sample lists around 30,000 clones; 80% to 90% were detected once. The ten largest clones capture more than 12% of the sample. Sequencing input: PBMCs. Source of these receptors: a woman in her forties with a blood cancer, CMV-positive, and with a related stem cell donor.

The chain combines TRBV7-6 with TRBJ2-2; perhaps TRBD2 as D (7 bases). The germline V gene encodes CDR1 SGHVS and CDR2 FNYEAQ. The V end lost 4 bases, the J end lost 5 bases, and 26 bases lay between the germline ends. The CDR3 covers 19 residues. For the CDR3, the DNA is TGTGCCAGCAGCTCCCACCAGGGAAGAGGGGGGGTAAGGACCGGGGAGCTGTTTTTT. Encoded protein: CASSSHQGRGGVRTGELFF.

This chain uses TRBV5-1 with TRBJ1-2, with a possible D match to TRBD1 (6 bases). Per the germline V gene, CDR1 is SGHRS and CDR2 is YFSETQ. Between the trimmed V and J ends, which lost 8 bases and 5 bases, there was a span of 19 bases. This CDR3 has 14 amino acids. The CDR3 sequence is CASRAGGAEYGYTF. CDR3 DNA sequence: TGCGCCAGTCGTGCGGGGGGGGCGGAGTATGGCTACACCTTC.

In regard to this clone: The sample has other DNA sequences that encode this CDR3 too. The chain has TRBV28 and TRBJ2-7; 7 bases are a match to TRBD2. J was trimmed by 3 bases and V by 7 bases; bases with no gene match: 6. In germline, CDR1 is MDHEN, CDR2 SYDVKM. This CDR3 comprises 13 residues. The CDR3, as DNA: TGTGCCAGCAACGGGCTAGCGGACTACGAGCAGTACTTC. Its translation is CASNGLADYEQYF.

The chain employs TRBV5-1 and TRBJ1-1; 9 bases match TRBD1. The germline V gene encodes CDR1 SGHRS and CDR2 YFSETQ. The CDR3 consists of 17 residues. J was trimmed by 1 base and V by 3 bases; bases with no gene match: 10. CDR3 bases: TGCGCCAGCAGCTACTCCCTAGGACAGGGGAAGAACACTGAAGCTTTCTTT. Its translation: CASSYSLGQGKNTEAFF.

The chain links TRBV5-1 to TRBJ1-3; TRBD1 aligns across 7 bases. V gave up 0 bases and J gave up 0 bases; unmatched junction bases: 3. The germline V gene encodes CDR1 SGHRS and CDR2 YFSETQ. This CDR3 comprises 16 residues. CDR3 amino acids: CASSLGSGGSGNTIYF. The DNA of the CDR3 is TGCGCCAGCAGCTTGGGGTCAGGGGGCTCTGGAAACACCATATATTTT. Looking up the rest from reference TRBV5-1 and TRBJ1-3 gives the full variable domain: KAGVTQTPRYLIKTRGQQVTLSCSPISGHRSVSWYQQTPGQGLQFLFEYFSETQRNKGNFPGRFSGRQFSNSRSEMNVSTLELGDSALYLCASSLGSGGSGNTIYFGEGSWLTVV.

The chain carries TRBV27 and TRBJ1-6; D might be TRBD1 (5 bases). V lost 3 bases and J 7 bases, leaving 16 bases between the germline ends. CDR1 and CDR2 from the germline V gene are MNHEY and SMNVEV (reference sequence). The CDR3 is 16 residues long. CDR3 residues: CASSLRRGAGNSPLHF. CDR3 bases: TGTGCCAGCAGTTTGAGGAGGGGCGCGGGAAATTCACCCCTCCACTTT.

V and J are TRBV7-2 and TRBJ2-1; 9 nucleotides align to TRBD1. The CDR3 runs to 16 residues. V lost 5 bases, J lost 6 bases, and 11 bases stayed unmatched. Germline CDR1 and CDR2: SGHTA and FQGNSA. In DNA, the CDR3 is TGTGCCAGCAGCCCGGCCCCCGTGACAGGGGGCAATGAGCAGTTCTTC. Protein sequence: CASSPAPVTGGNEQFF. Full variable domain (rest looked up from reference TRBV7-2 and TRBJ2-1): GAGVSQSPSNKVTEKGKDVELRCDPISGHTALYWYRQSLGQGLEFLIYFQGNSAPDKSGLPSDRFSAERTGGSVSTLTIQRTQQEDSAVYLCASSPAPVTGGNEQFFGPGTRLTVL.

This sequence joins TRBV23-1 and TRBJ1-5; 8 nucleotides line up with TRBD1. Being an ORF, TRBV23-1 has a function that is uncertain. This CDR3 spans 15 amino acids. The ends lost 3 bases at V and 7 bases at J; junction bases unmatched: 8. CDR3 sequence (DNA): TGCGCCAGCAGTCATTATTCCAGGGGGCGACAGCCCCAGCATTTT. Residues: CASSHYSRGRQPQHF.

The rearrangement joins TRBV7-3 to TRBJ2-7, with 8 positions matching TRBD1. Germline V gene data show CDR1 as SGHTA and CDR2 as FQGTGA. This CDR3 is 13 amino acids long. The ends lost 5 bases at V and 2 bases at J; junction bases unmatched: 2. This CDR3 is CASSLTGAYEQYF. In DNA, the CDR3 is TGTGCCAGCAGCCTGACAGGGGCCTACGAGCAGTACTTC.

J is TRBJ1-5 and V is TRBV15, with D possibly TRBD1 on 6 matching bases. Germline loops: CDR1 LNHNV, CDR2 YYDKDF (reference sequence). V lost 0 bases to trimming and J lost 1 base, with 13 bases between them. The length of the CDR3 is 17 residues. CDR3: CATSRDRGMGSNQPQHF. The DNA for the CDR3 is TGTGCCACCAGCAGAGACAGGGGCATGGGGAGCAATCAGCCCCAGCATTTT.

The chain uses TRBV7-3 and TRBJ2-2, with 12 positions matching TRBD2. CDR1 and CDR2 (germline): SGHTA, FQGTGA. V trimming: 2 bases; J trimming: 6 bases; junction bases outside the gene matches: 4. The CDR3 extends over 16 amino acids. The CDR3 DNA is TGTGCCAGCAGCTTATCTAGCGGGGGGGCCCCCGGGGAGCTGTTTTTT. It codes for CASSLSSGGAPGELFF.

The rearrangement links TRBV29-1 to TRBJ1-4, with TRBD1 matching over 9 bases. Trimming took 4 bases from V and 8 from J; bases not matched to a gene: 8. This CDR3 comprises 14 residues. CDR1 SQVTM and CDR2 ANQGSEA come from the germline V gene. The CDR3 sequence is CSVVGTGRIEKLFF. The CDR3 DNA reads as TGCAGCGTTGTCGGGACAGGGCGGATCGAAAAACTGTTTTTT.

This clone has a single count. The chain recombines TRBV28 with TRBJ1-2, with D unclear. Trimming stripped 6 bases from V and 3 bases from J, with 8 bases between. CDR1 and CDR2 from the germline V gene are MDHEN and SYDVKM. The CDR3 spans 12 residues. This chain's CDR3 is CASSPLYYGYTF. The DNA for the CDR3 is TGTGCCAGCAGCCCCCTTTACTATGGCTACACCTTC.

The sample holds one count of this clone. The rearrangement uses TRBV14 and TRBJ2-7; TRBD1 is a possible D gene (6 bases). The CDR3 loop spans 15 amino acids. Trimming pared 3 bases from V and 4 bases from J, leaving 16 bases between. Looked up from germline, CDR1 is SGHDN and CDR2 is FVKESK. CDR3 region: CASSQVGQWKYEQYF. In nucleotides, the CDR3 is TGTGCCAGCAGCCAGGTCGGACAGTGGAAGTACGAGCAGTACTTC.

The V call is TRBV7-6, the J call TRBJ2-7, with 10 bases aligning to TRBD2. The CDR3 contains 16 residues. Per germline, CDR1 SGHVS and CDR2 FNYEAQ. Trimming removed 2 bases from V and 6 bases from J; junction bases left unmatched: 10. The CDR3 DNA is TGTGCCAGCAGCTTATTGTCTAGCGGGGGCGGGTTCGAGCAGTACTTC. Protein: CASSLLSSGGGFEQYF.

This clone came up once. The chain uses TRBV4-3 and TRBJ1-3; D gene uncertain. Germline CDR1 LGHNA, CDR2 YSLEER. Trimming pared 2 bases from V and 4 bases from J, leaving 9 bases between. This CDR3 has 14 residues. CDR3 in amino acids: CASSQNSPGNTIYF. For the CDR3, the DNA is TGCGCCAGCAGCCAAAACAGTCCCGGAAACACCATATATTTT.

J is TRBJ1-2 and V is TRBV5-1; 9 positions match TRBD1. Germline V CDR1 and CDR2: SGHRS, YFSETQ. With V trimmed by 2 bases and J by 6 bases, 5 bases remained unmatched. CDR3 length equals 14 residues. This chain's CDR3 is CASSFQQGANGYTF. The CDR3, as DNA: TGCGCCAGCAGCTTTCAACAGGGGGCCAATGGCTACACCTTC.